One and the same sample provided the 10 T cell receptor beta chains below, sequenced in a study of cytomegalovirus exposure and HLA in healthy donors (dated by TCRdb to between 2016 and 2019). Library preparation employed the immunoSEQ multiplex PCR assay. For the multiplex PCR, a mixture combining 60 forward primers for TCR Vbeta segments and 13 reverse primers for TCR Jbeta segments was used. Imported from immuneACCESS, the table was reduced by TCRdb to in-frame sequences with V and J called. These copies leave out some clones; in studies compared against another copy, an unresolved V gene accounts for under half, and the cause of the remainder is not known. The table for this sample lists about 150,000 clones; approximately 84% of them were counted only once. Of the sample, around 7% is held by the ten largest clones. The sample comprised PBMCs. Receptors originate from a middle-aged woman in good health and CMV-seropositive.

This clone has a handful of counts. CDR3 protein: CASRATRGGYEQYF. CDR3 nucleotide sequence: TGTGCCAGCCGGGCCACCCGCGGAGGGTACGAGCAGTACTTC. The rearrangement links TRBV2 to TRBJ2-7; possibly TRBD2 for D (6 bases). V lost 8 bases to trimming and J lost 4 bases, with 18 bases between them. The CDR3 runs to 14 residues. Germline V gene sequence: CDR1 SNHLY, CDR2 FYNNEI.

The chain is built from TRBV19 and TRBJ2-4, with D possibly matching TRBD2 (7 bases). The CDR3 extends over 15 amino acids. Trimming stripped 7 bases from V and 1 base from J, with 14 bases between. Looked up from germline, CDR1 is LNHDA and CDR2 is SQIVND (reference sequence). CDR3 sequence: CASMGGLGAKNIQYF. CDR3 DNA: TGTGCCAGTATGGGGGGGCTAGGCGCCAAAAACATTCAGTACTTC.

CDR3: CASSLLGGDTGELFF. Written as DNA, the CDR3 is TGTGCCAGCAGTTTATTGGGGGGTGACACCGGGGAGCTGTTTTTT. The V and J genes are TRBV27 and TRBJ2-2; D is perhaps TRBD2 (6 bases). Germline values: CDR1 MNHEY, CDR2 SMNVEV (reference sequence). Trimming shortened V by 1 base and J by 3 bases, and 9 bases separated the two germline ends. The CDR3 consists of 15 residues.

The rearrangement uses TRBV18 and TRBJ2-6, with 8 nucleotides matching TRBD2. The length of the CDR3 is 17 residues. Losses at the gene ends were 3 bases for V and 2 bases for J; bases not matched to a gene: 6. Germline assignment: CDR1 KGHSH and CDR2 LQKENI. CDR3 nucleotide sequence: TGTGCCAGCTCACCGTTTTCGGGGGGGACTGGGGCCAACGTCCTGACTTTC. Protein product: CASSPFSGGTGANVLTF.

Remarks on this clone: Other DNA variants within this sample encode the same CDR3. The chain recombines TRBV5-1 with TRBJ2-1; D ambiguous. CDR1 is SGHRS, CDR2 YFSETQ, per germline. Trimming shortened V by 2 bases and J by 6 bases, and 12 bases separated the two germline ends. CDR3 length equals 14 residues. CDR3 nucleotide sequence: TGCGCCAGCAGCTTTCGTCTTGCGTCCAATGAGCAGTTCTTC. Its protein is CASSFRLASNEQFF.

This clone was counted only a few times. J is TRBJ1-6 and V is TRBV6-1, with no clear D. Trimming cost V 6 bases and J 5 bases, with 8 bases left between them. The V gene's germline CDR1 is MNHNS and CDR2 SASEGT. The CDR3 has 13 amino acids. CDR3 sequence: CASREANNSPLHF. The CDR3 DNA is TGTGCCAGCAGGGAGGCCAATAATTCACCCCTCCACTTT.

This sequence joins TRBV15 and TRBJ2-3; no clear D. Trimming removed 0 bases at V and 2 bases at J, with 12 bases between. Germline CDR1 reads LNHNV; CDR2 reads YYDKDF (reference sequence). The CDR3 is 16 residues long. Here the CDR3 reads CATSRDRFVNTDTQYF. CDR3 sequence (DNA): TGTGCCACCAGCAGAGATCGGTTTGTGAACACAGATACGCAGTATTTT.

The chain links TRBV6-6 to TRBJ2-5; 9 nucleotides line up with TRBD2. Germline V gene sequence: CDR1 MNHNY, CDR2 SVGAGI (reference sequence). Trimming at V came to 6 bases and at J to 7 bases, leaving 12 bases not matched to a gene. The CDR3 extends over 15 amino acids. CDR3 sequence (DNA): TGTGCCAGCAGCCCAAGCGGGGGGACGAGAGGGACCCAGTACTTC. Translation gives CASSPSGGTRGTQYF.

The CDR3 reads CASSLGGNQETQYF. CDR3 DNA: TGTGCCAGCAGCTTAGGAGGGAATCAGGAGACCCAGTACTTC. V is TRBV7-6 and J is TRBJ2-5; possible D gene TRBD2, 5 bases. CDR3 length equals 14 residues. Germline V CDR1 and CDR2: SGHVS, FNYEAQ. V was shortened by 1 base and J by 5 bases, with 11 bases between the two germline ends.

The V call is TRBV2, the J call TRBJ2-3; TRBD2 is a possible D gene (6 bases). In germline, CDR1 is SNHLY, CDR2 FYNNEI. The CDR3 totals 13 residues. Trimming left V 6 bases short and J 5 bases short, with 12 bases between. The CDR3 is CASRPGGGDTQYF. In DNA form, the CDR3 reads TGTGCCAGCAGGCCCGGGGGAGGAGATACGCAGTATTTT.